This T cell receptor (beta chain) was captured by sequencing in a study of blood T cell repertoires in COVID-19. Study overall: The United States, Italy and Spain were the sources of the acute and convalescent COVID-19 samples.

In the original analysis: Cell counts per sample came from amplifying reference gene primers. TCRdb keeps only in-frame clones here, not all; method: immunoSEQ multiplex PCR. V and J calls plus clone size are reproduced from that table; the DNA served to infer D and trimming. The table shows fewer than 400,000 clones, with roughly 90% occurring only once. Seattle participants joined during active infection and were tracked over time. This clone was seen more than once but under ten times. Sequenced input: peripheral blood. This TCR was sampled from a woman in her twenties or thirties with COVID-19, enrolled during active disease.

CDR3 in DNA: TGTGCCAGCAGTGAACAGGGGCCCCAAGCTGGGGCCAACGTCCTGACTTTC. This encodes CASSEQGPQAGANVLTF. The chain carries TRBV6-1 and TRBJ2-6, with D possibly being TRBD1 (6 bases). The germline V and J ends were trimmed by 2 bases and 2 bases, with 13 bases remaining between them. Germline CDR1 is MNHNS and CDR2 is SASEGT. The CDR3 runs 17 residues.